This TCR beta chain was captured in a study of CD8 T cells in Susac syndrome. Purification of the CD8+ and CD4+ T cells relied on negative isolation, and TEMRA cells underwent FACS enrichment. Reverse transcription of roughly 0.45 to 1 ug RNA used random hexamers. Amplification of the TCR beta CDR3 was carried out by immunoSEQ multiplex PCR, which spanned a total of 54 Vbeta and 13 Jbeta segments. In TCRdb, the immunoSEQ multiplex PCR reads were re-called with MiXCR into one record per CDR3 protein. This sample has over 120,000 distinct CDR3 sequences; 85% to 95% occur once, and the top ten carry roughly 0.15%. Trimming stripped 0 bases from V and 2 bases from J, with 12 bases between. This CDR3 contains 16 residues. Germline CDR1 and CDR2: LGHNA and YSLEER. Notes on the study in general: The study recognized that its TCR sequencing and HLA analysis covered a relatively small number of individuals.

Comments on this clonotype: Its specificity is not known.

The clonotype was recovered from a human donor with Susac syndrome. The sample comprised CD4+ T cells from PBMCs. The chain combines TRBV4-3 with TRBJ2-3; no clear D gene. This CDR3 is CASSQDYEGFTDTQYF. The CDR3 coding sequence is TGCGCCAGCAGCCAAGATTACGAAGGATTCACAGATACGCAGTATTTT.